This T cell receptor (beta chain) came from a study of cytomegalovirus exposure and HLA in healthy donors. Whole-study context: A subsequent analysis reported that the 95 to 150 validation repertoires were produced on the same platform that had also been used for the roughly 700 first-cohort repertoires. Study findings and constraints: There were over 150 TCR beta chains listed as cytomegalovirus-associated.

The CDR3 is 16 amino acids. Germline trimming cut 6 bases from V and 2 bases from J; bases unmatched to any gene: 12. Germline CDR1 is WNHNN and CDR2 is SYGVQD (reference sequence). The roughly 120-subject validation cohort, separate from the roughly 700-subject first cohort, included the donors. As regards this clone: Its specificity is unknown.

TCRdb's table, derived via immunoSEQ multiplex PCR, lists solely in-frame clones and lacks some. In the table there are approximately 140,000 clones, about 87% of which are singletons. Sequencing was done on a sample of PBMCs. This chain connects TRBV10-1 to TRBJ2-5; TRBD1 agrees at 7 bases. This TCR was recovered from a man aged 18 to 29 in good health and CMV-seropositive. CDR3 DNA: TGCGCCAGCAGCGTTGGGCCCGGGACAGCACAAGAGACCCAGTACTTC. Translation: CASSVGPGTAQETQYF.